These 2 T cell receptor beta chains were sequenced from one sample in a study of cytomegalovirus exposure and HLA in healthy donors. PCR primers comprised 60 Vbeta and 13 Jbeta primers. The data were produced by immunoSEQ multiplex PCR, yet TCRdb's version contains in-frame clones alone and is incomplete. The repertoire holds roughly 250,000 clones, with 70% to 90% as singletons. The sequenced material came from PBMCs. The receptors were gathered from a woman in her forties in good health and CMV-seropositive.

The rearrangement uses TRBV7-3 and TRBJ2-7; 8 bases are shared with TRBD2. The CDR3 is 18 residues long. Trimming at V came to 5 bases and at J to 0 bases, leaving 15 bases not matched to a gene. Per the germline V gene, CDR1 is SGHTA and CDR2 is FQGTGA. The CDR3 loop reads CASSPNPPVAGSSYEQYF. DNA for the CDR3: TGTGCCAGCAGCCCCAATCCCCCCGTAGCGGGAAGCTCCTACGAGCAGTACTTC.

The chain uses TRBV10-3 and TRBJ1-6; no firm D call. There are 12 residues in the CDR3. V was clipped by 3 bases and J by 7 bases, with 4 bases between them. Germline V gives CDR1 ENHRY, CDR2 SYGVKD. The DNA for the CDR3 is TGTGCCATCAGTGAACAAAATTCACCCCTCCACTTT. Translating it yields CAISEQNSPLHF.